This TCR beta chain was recorded in a study of blood T cells in healthy people across ages. Study results and limitations: Long-lived donors exceeded aged donors in naive CD4+ cells and diversity. CMV status of donors was unknown, possibly confounding expanded clonotype changes.

A second PCR, run for about 7 to 12 cycles, used a sample-barcoded 5' primer plus a J-beta primer mix. One entry per CDR3 protein results from TCRdb running MiXCR on the 5' RACE reads. The sample has about 640,000 distinct CDR3 sequences; approximately 59% are singletons. The V gene's germline CDR1 is MNHNY and CDR2 SVGAGI (reference sequence). After removal of 2 bases from V and 8 bases from J, the junction contained 13 bases not matched to a gene. This CDR3 has 17 residues. They isolated at least 7 million PBMCs from each sample. About this clonotype itself: Its antigen is as yet unknown.

The rearrangement uses TRBV6-6 and TRBJ2-1, with 9 bases identical to TRBD2. Sample: blood. This clonotype was obtained from a man aged 60 to 75 in good health. The CDR3 region has the DNA TGTGCCAGCAGTTACGGCCCGGCGGGGGGGCCTAGGGATGAGCAGTTCTTC. It yields the protein CASSYGPAGGPRDEQFF.